This TCR beta chain emerged from a study of PD-L1 blockade in urothelial cancer. Study as a whole: Analyzed time points were 3 weeks (second dose) and 6 weeks after therapy began.

TCRdb keeps only in-frame clones here, not all; method: immunoSEQ multiplex PCR. The sample includes 58,000 or so clones, about 76% of them seen just once. Study-level points and caveats: Better survival was predicted when blood TCR clonality before treatment fell below the median.

A word on this clone: Its antigen is still unknown.

Time point specified: pretreatment peripheral blood. The CDR3 is 12 amino acids. The V gene's germline CDR1 is MNHEY and CDR2 SMNVEV (reference sequence). V lost 8 bases, J lost 0 bases, and 5 bases lay in between. The sample consisted of PBMCs, taken around atezolizumab (anti-PD-L1) treatment. V usage is TRBV27 and J usage is TRBJ1-3; no reliable D call. This sequence was found in a man between 65 and 79 years old with urothelial cancer. The CDR3 sequence is CASLSSGNTIYF. CDR3 DNA sequence: TGTGCCAGCTTGAGCTCTGGAAACACCATATATTTT.